This T cell receptor beta chain originates from a study of OX40 agonist ivuxolimab in advanced cancers. Trimming cost V 10 bases and J 2 bases, with 17 bases left between them. This CDR3 has 15 amino acids. Germline V CDR1 and CDR2: LNHDA, SQIVND (reference sequence). Study findings and constraints: Both CD4+ and CD8+ T cell populations in blood had undergone clonal expansion by week 6 at 0.1 to 3.0 mg/kg.

Of note for this clone: Its target is not known.

The repertoire was sequenced with immunoSEQ multiplex PCR; TCRdb's copy has only in-frame clones and lacks some. The repertoire consists of approximately 90,000 clones, with 89% occurring once and the leading ten covering under 0.4%. The source material was CD4+ or CD8+ T cells sorted from blood, sampled in a trial of the OX40 agonist ivuxolimab. This clonotype was obtained from an adult with an advanced solid tumor such as melanoma, head and neck, liver or kidney cancer. V usage is TRBV19 and J usage is TRBJ2-2; no clear D gene. Here the CDR3 DNA reads TGTGCCACCTCGAGAGCTTTCGTAAACACCGGGGAGCTGTTTTTT. It translates to CATSRAFVNTGELFF.